Sequencing of this T cell receptor (beta chain) was carried out in a study of blood T cell repertoires in COVID-19. As for the study in general: Acute and convalescent COVID-19 samples came from the United States, Italy and Spain. PBMCs, B-cell-depleted T cells, or T cells provided the cDNA or gDNA that made up the material.

Germline CDR1 and CDR2: SNHLY and FYNNEI. The CDR3 length is 13 residues. Trimming pared 6 bases from V and 1 base from J, leaving 7 bases between. In the original analysis: Cell counts per sample came from amplifying reference gene primers. Profiled with immunoSEQ multiplex PCR; TCRdb holds only in-frame clones, not every one. V, J and clone size are taken as reported in that table, and D and trimming were inferred from the DNA itself. This sample has about 140,000 clones, with about nine tenths found just once. The sample was peripheral blood. This receptor was obtained from a man aged 45 to 65 with active or convalescent COVID-19. The chain recombines TRBV2 with TRBJ2-4; weak D call: TRBD2 (5 bases). DNA of the CDR3: TGTGCCAGCAGCGGGGTGGCCAAAAACATTCAGTACTTC. It is translated as CASSGVAKNIQYF.